Described below is a single T cell receptor beta chain sequence and its context. The antigen remains undetermined. V gave up 1 base and J gave up 6 bases; unmatched junction bases: 1. This CDR3 is 15 amino acids long. The V gene's germline CDR1 is MNHNS and CDR2 SASEGT. Time point noted: cycle 4 day 1 (C4D1), after five to seven weeks of nivolumab. Patients all relapsed after autologous stem cell transplantation, and there was variation in brentuximab vedotin exposure. The investigators isolated CD8+ T cells from thawed PBMCs using magnetic negative selection. This record belongs to a study of PD-1 blockade in classical Hodgkin lymphoma. Study-wide points: Possible causes of repertoire differences, disease activity or prior therapy, remain undefined. With CD4+ cells, TCR diversity rose significantly by C4D1, but not with CD8+ cells. The authors excluded patients who started nivolumab under 1 year after ASCT.

Measured with immunoSEQ multiplex PCR; TCRdb has only the in-frame clones, and not every one. The table lists more than 12,000 clones, roughly 89% of them singletons. This TCR derives from a human donor with classical Hodgkin lymphoma. The chain links TRBV6-1 to TRBJ1-6; 9 nucleotides agree with TRBD1. The input for sequencing was CD8+ T cells from blood, taken before the fourth cycle of nivolumab. The CDR3 nucleotides read TGTGCCAGCAGTGAAGACAGGGGGCCTAATTCACCCCTCCACTTT. Its translation is CASSEDRGPNSPLHF.